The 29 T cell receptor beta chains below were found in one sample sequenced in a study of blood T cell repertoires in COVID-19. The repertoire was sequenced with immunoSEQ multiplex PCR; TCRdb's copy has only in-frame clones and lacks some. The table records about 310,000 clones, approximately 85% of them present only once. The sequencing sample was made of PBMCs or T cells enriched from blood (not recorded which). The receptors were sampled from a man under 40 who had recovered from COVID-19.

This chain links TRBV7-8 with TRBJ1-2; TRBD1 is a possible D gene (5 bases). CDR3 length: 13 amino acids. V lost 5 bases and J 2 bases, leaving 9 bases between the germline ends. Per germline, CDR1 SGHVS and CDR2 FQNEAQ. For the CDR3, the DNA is TGTGCCAGCAGCCATCAGGGCAACTATGGCTACACCTTC. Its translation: CASSHQGNYGYTF.

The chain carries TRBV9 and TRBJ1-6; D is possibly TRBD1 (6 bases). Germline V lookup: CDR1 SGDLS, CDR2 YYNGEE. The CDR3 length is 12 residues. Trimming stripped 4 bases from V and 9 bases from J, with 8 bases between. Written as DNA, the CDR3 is TGTGCCAGCAGCACAGGGAGTTCACCCCTCCACTTT. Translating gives CASSTGSSPLHF.

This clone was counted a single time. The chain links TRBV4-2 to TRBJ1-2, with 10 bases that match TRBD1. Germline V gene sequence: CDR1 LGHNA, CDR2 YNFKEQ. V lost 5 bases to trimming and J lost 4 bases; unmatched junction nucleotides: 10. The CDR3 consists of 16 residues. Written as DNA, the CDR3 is TGTGCCAGCAGCGCCCGGGACAGGGGTTTTGGCTATGGCTACACCTTC. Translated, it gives CASSARDRGFGYGYTF.

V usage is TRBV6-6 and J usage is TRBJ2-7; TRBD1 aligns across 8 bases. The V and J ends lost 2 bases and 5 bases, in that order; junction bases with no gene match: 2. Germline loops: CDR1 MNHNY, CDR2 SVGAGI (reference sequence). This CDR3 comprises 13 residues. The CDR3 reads CASSYAGGHEQYF. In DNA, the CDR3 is TGTGCCAGCAGTTACGCAGGGGGCCACGAGCAGTACTTC.

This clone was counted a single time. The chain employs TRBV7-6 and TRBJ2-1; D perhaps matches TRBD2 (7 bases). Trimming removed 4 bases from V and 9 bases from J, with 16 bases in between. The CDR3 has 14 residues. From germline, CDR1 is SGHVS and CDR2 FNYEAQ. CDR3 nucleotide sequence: TGTGCCAGCAGCTCCGGGGGGCTAGTGGGTGAGCAGTTCTTC. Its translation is CASSSGGLVGEQFF.

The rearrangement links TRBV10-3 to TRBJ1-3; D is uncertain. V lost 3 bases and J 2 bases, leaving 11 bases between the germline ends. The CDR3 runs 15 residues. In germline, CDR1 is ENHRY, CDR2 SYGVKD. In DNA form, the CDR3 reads TGTGCCATCAGTGATTTATACAGTACTGGAAACACCATATATTTT. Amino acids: CAISDLYSTGNTIYF.

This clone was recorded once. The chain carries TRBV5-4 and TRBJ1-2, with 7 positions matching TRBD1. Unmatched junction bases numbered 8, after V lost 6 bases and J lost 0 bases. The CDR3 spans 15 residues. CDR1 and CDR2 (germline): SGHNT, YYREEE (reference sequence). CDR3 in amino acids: CASNRQGYPNYGYTF. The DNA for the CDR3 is TGTGCCAGCAATAGACAGGGATATCCTAACTATGGCTACACCTTC.

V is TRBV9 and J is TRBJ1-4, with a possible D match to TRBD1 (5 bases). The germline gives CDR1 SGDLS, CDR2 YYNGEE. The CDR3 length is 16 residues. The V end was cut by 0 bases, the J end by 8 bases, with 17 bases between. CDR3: CASSVGQGGVSEKLFF. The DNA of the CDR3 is TGTGCCAGCAGCGTAGGCCAGGGTGGGGTTTCAGAAAAACTGTTTTTT.

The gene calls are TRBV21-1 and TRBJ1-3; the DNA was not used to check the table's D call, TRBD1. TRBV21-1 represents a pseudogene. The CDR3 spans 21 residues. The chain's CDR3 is CAHPARNLEQAASVSGNTIYF. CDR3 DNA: TGTGCCCACCCGGCCAGGAACTTGGAACAGGCCGCCTCCGTCTCTGGAAACACCATATATTTT.

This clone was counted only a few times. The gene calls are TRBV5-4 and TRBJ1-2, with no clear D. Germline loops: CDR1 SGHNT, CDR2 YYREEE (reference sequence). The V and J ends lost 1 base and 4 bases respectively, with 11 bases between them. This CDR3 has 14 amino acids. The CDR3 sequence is CASSLRGQSYGYTF. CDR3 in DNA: TGTGCCAGCAGCTTGCGTGGCCAGTCCTATGGCTACACCTTC.

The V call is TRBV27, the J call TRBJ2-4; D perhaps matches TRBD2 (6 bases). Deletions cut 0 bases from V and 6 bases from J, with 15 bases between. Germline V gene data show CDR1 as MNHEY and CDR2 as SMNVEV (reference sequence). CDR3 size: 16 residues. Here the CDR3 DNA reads TGTGCCAGCAGTTTATCGAATAGATGGGGGGTAAACATTCAGTACTTC. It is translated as CASSLSNRWGVNIQYF.

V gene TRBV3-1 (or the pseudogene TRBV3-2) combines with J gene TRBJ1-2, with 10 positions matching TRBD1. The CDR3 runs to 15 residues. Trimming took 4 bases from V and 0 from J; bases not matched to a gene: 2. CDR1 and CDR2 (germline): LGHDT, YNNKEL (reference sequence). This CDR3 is CASSPGTGANYGYTF. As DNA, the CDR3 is TGTGCCAGCAGCCCGGGGACAGGGGCTAACTATGGCTACACCTTC.

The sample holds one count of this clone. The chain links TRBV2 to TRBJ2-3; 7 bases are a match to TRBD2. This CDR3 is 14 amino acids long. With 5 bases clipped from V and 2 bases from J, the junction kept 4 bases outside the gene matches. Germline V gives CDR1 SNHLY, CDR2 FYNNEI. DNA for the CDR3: TGTGCCAGCAGTAGCGGGGACTTCACAGATACGCAGTATTTT. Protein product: CASSSGDFTDTQYF.

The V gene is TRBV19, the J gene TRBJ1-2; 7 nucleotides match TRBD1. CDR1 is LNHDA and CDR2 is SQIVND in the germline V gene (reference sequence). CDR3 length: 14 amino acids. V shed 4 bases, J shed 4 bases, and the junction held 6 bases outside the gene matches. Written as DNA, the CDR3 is TGTGCCAGTAGTAGTGACAGGGTCGGCTATGGCTACACCTTC. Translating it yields CASSSDRVGYGYTF.

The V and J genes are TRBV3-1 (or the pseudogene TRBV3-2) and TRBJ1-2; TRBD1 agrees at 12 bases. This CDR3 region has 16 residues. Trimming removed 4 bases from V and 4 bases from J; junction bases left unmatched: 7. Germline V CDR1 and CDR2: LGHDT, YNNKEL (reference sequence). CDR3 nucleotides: TGTGCCAGCAGCCTTGGGACAGGGGGCTTGGCCTATGGCTACACCTTC. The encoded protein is CASSLGTGGLAYGYTF.

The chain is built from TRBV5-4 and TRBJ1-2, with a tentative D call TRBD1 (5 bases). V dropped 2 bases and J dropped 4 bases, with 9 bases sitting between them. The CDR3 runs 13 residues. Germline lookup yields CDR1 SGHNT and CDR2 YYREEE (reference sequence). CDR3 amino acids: CASSFDRTYGYTF. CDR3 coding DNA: TGTGCCAGCAGCTTCGACAGAACCTATGGCTACACCTTC.

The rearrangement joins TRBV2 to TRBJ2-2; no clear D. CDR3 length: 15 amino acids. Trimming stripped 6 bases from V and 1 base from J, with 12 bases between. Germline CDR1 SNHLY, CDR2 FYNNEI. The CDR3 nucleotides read TGTGCCAGCAGCGAAAGCCGGGTGAACACCGGGGAGCTGTTTTTT. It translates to CASSESRVNTGELFF.

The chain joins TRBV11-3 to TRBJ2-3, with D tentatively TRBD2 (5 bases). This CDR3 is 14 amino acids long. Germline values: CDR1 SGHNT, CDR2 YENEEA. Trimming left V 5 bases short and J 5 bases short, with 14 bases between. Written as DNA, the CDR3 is TGTGCCAGCAGCCCCCGGGCTGAGGGAGATACGCAGTATTTT. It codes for CASSPRAEGDTQYF.

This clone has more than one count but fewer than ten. The CDR3 spells CASSLRTDNSPLHF. CDR3 in DNA: TGTGCCAGCAGCTTAAGGACTGATAATTCACCCCTCCACTTT. The J gene is TRBJ1-6, the V gene TRBV7-8; D remains ambiguous. Germline V gene sequence: CDR1 SGHVS, CDR2 FQNEAQ. This CDR3 comprises 14 residues. V shed 2 bases and J shed 5 bases, with 7 bases lying between them.

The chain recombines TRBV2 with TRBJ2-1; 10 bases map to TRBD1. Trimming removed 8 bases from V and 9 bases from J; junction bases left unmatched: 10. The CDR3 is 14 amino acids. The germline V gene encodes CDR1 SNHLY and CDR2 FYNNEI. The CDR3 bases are TGTGCCAGCGGAGGAGACAGGGGGCAACGTGAGCAGTTCTTC. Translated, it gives CASGGDRGQREQFF.

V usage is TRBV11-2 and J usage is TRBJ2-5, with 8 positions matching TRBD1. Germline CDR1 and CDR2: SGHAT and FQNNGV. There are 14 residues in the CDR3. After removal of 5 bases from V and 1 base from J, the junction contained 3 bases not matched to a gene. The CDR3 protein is CASSPQGVQETQYF. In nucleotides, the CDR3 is TGTGCCAGCAGCCCACAGGGGGTCCAAGAGACCCAGTACTTC.

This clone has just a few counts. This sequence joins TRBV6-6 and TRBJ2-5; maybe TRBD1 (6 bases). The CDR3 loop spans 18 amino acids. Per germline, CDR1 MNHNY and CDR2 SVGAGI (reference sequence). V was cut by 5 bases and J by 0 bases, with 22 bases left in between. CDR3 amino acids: CASSPPGTSNWYQETQYF. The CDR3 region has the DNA TGTGCCAGCAGTCCCCCCGGGACAAGTAATTGGTACCAAGAGACCCAGTACTTC.

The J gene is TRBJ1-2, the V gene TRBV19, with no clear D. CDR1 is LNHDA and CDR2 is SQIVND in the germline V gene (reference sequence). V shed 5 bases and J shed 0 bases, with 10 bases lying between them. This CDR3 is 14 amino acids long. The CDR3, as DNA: TGTGCCAGTAGTTCATCGAGGCCTAACTATGGCTACACCTTC. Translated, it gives CASSSSRPNYGYTF.

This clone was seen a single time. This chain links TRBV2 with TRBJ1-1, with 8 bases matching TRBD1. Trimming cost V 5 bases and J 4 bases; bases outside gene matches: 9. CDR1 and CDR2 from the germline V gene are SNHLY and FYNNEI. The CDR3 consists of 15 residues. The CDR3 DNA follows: TGTGCCAGCAGTCCGATCTCAGGGGGCGGCACTGAAGCTTTCTTT. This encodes CASSPISGGGTEAFF.

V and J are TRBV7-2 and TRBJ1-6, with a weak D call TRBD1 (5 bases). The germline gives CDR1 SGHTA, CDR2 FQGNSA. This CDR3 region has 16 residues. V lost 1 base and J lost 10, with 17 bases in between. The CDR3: CASSLEGSGLVSPLHF. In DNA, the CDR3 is TGTGCCAGCAGCTTAGAAGGCTCAGGGCTTGTCTCACCCCTCCACTTT.

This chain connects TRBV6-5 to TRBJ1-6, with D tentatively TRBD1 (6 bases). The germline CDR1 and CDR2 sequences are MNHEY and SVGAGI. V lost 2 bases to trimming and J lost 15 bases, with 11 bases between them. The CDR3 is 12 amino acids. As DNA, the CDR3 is TGTGCCAGCAGTTACGCTGGACAGCGCCTCCACTTT. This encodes CASSYAGQRLHF.

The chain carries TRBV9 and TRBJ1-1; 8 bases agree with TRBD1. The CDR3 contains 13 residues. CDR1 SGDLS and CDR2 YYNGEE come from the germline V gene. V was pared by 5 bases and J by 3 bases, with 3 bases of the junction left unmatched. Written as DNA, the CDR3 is TGTGCCAGCAGTACAGGGGGAGACACTGAAGCTTTCTTT. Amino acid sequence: CASSTGGDTEAFF.

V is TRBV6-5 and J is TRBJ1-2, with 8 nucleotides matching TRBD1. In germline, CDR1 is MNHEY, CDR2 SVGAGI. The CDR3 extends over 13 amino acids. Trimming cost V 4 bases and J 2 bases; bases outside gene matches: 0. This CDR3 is CASSWTGNYGYTF. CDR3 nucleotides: TGTGCCAGCAGTTGGACAGGGAACTATGGCTACACCTTC.

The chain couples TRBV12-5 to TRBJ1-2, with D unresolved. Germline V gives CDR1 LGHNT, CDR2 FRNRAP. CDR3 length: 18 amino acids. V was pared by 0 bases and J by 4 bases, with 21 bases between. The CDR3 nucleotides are TGTGCTAGTGGTTTGGTTCAAGCGGGCTCAATCGGACCCTATGGCTACACCTTC. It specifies CASGLVQAGSIGPYGYTF.